The rows below give T cell receptor beta chains drawn from one sample of a study of cytomegalovirus exposure and HLA in healthy donors. TCRdb keeps only in-frame clones here, not all; method: immunoSEQ multiplex PCR. Of about 330,000 clones listed, 75% to 90% are singletons. Specimen: PBMCs. Source of these receptors: a woman younger than 35 in good health and CMV-seronegative. CDR3s include the opening cysteine and the closing phenylalanine or tryptophan. Fields, in order: J gene, V gene, D gene, CDR3 protein. A D gene is named only where the DNA matches it firmly.

TRBJ2-2 TRBV2 TRBD2 CASSRLAGVGELFF
TRBJ1-2 TRBV19 TRBD1 CASSRMAGTALNYGYTF
TRBJ2-7 TRBV19 - CASSIVGQSAYEQYF
TRBJ2-7 TRBV6-5 - CASSYMDNEQYF
TRBJ2-5 TRBV28 TRBD1 CASIKGQGGWGETQYF
TRBJ2-2 TRBV4-2 TRBD2 CASSQGLTLSSGRTGTGELFF
TRBJ2-1 TRBV13 - CASSTAGGLQGLEQFF
TRBJ2-7 TRBV2 TRBD1 CARGGGQDSTYEQYF
TRBJ2-7 TRBV28 - CASSLATPPASEQYF
TRBJ1-1 TRBV7-2 - CASRKGVGEAFF
TRBJ2-5 TRBV29-1 TRBD2 CSATSGRVGETQYF
TRBJ2-7 TRBV19 TRBD2 CASSKQGLAGRDPNEQYF
TRBJ1-1 TRBV4-1 - CASSQDRGALNTEAFF
TRBJ1-5 TRBV5-1 TRBD1 CASSLSGGGQPQHF
TRBJ2-7 TRBV27 TRBD1 CASSPLGGASEQYF
TRBJ2-7 TRBV12-5 - CASGLVPGTYEQYF
TRBJ2-7 TRBV4-2 TRBD2 CASSQDWGWGSGTMSYEQYF
TRBJ2-7 TRBV5-1 TRBD1 CASSFLRDSPYEQYF
TRBJ1-4 TRBV4-1 TRBD1 CASSQLGTGGPNEKLFF
TRBJ1-1 TRBV11-1 - CASSFDTTEAFF
TRBJ2-6 TRBV7-8 - CASRRAGANVLTF
TRBJ1-5 TRBV4-1 - CASSQVWGEGNQPQHF
TRBJ1-3 TRBV4-2 - CASSQEFSSSSGNTIYF
TRBJ1-1 TRBV6-5 TRBD1 CASQQGVHAEAFF
TRBJ2-7 TRBV5-1 - CASSLGSLPLYEQYF
TRBJ1-3 TRBV7-2 - CASSIDRGNTIYF
TRBJ2-3 TRBV7-9 TRBD2 CASSAGADPSTDTQYF
TRBJ2-2 TRBV28 TRBD1 CASKGQGYRELFF
TRBJ2-2 TRBV2 - CASSYRENTGELFF
TRBJ2-1 TRBV27 TRBD1 CASSLAGTGPNEQFF
TRBJ2-7 TRBV7-2 TRBD2 CASSPVASGIGEQYF
TRBJ1-2 TRBV6-5 - CASSYDSADGYTF
TRBJ1-2 TRBV19 TRBD1 CASTSNRGANYGYTF
TRBJ1-4 TRBV25-1 - CASSESPGRAENEKLFF
TRBJ2-1 TRBV4-3 - CASSQDLSGGGSNEQFF
TRBJ2-1 TRBV15 - CATSLIVYNEQFF
TRBJ2-7 TRBV21-1 - CASSKTGREGSYEQYF
TRBJ1-1 TRBV7-8 TRBD1 CASSRQTGSTEAFF
TRBJ2-7 TRBV18 - CASSPNRADEQYF
TRBJ2-5 TRBV6-5 - CASSYLGAETQYF
TRBJ1-4 TRBV28 TRBD1 CASSADRGHEKLFF
TRBJ2-1 TRBV27 TRBD2 CASSLIGTSYDEQFF
TRBJ2-2 TRBV9 - CASRGLNTGELFF
TRBJ2-7 TRBV28 - CASRVGDYEQYF
TRBJ2-3 TRBV5-4 - CASSSKSDTQYF
TRBJ2-2 TRBV5-1 TRBD2 CASSGASGTNTGELFF
TRBJ2-5 TRBV11-2 TRBD1 CASSLGDRLGLETQYF
TRBJ2-2 TRBV19 TRBD1 CASRQGASSTGELFF
TRBJ1-5 TRBV6-1 - CASARLGPQHF
TRBJ2-5 TRBV9 TRBD1 CASSDDRGGETQYF
TRBJ2-1 TRBV29-1 TRBD2 CSVGHSGRIDEQFF
TRBJ1-5 TRBV28 - CASSRLGDNQPQHF
TRBJ2-1 TRBV5-4 - CASSLFMGGYNEQFF
TRBJ2-1 TRBV29-1 - CSVESVQRSLNEQFF
TRBJ2-7 TRBV6-5 - CASSARDIDEQYF
TRBJ2-2 TRBV19 - CASSTTTGVAGELFF
TRBJ2-7 TRBV7-2 TRBD1 CASTRGYEQYF
TRBJ2-7 TRBV28 TRBD2 CASSLAGVYEQYF